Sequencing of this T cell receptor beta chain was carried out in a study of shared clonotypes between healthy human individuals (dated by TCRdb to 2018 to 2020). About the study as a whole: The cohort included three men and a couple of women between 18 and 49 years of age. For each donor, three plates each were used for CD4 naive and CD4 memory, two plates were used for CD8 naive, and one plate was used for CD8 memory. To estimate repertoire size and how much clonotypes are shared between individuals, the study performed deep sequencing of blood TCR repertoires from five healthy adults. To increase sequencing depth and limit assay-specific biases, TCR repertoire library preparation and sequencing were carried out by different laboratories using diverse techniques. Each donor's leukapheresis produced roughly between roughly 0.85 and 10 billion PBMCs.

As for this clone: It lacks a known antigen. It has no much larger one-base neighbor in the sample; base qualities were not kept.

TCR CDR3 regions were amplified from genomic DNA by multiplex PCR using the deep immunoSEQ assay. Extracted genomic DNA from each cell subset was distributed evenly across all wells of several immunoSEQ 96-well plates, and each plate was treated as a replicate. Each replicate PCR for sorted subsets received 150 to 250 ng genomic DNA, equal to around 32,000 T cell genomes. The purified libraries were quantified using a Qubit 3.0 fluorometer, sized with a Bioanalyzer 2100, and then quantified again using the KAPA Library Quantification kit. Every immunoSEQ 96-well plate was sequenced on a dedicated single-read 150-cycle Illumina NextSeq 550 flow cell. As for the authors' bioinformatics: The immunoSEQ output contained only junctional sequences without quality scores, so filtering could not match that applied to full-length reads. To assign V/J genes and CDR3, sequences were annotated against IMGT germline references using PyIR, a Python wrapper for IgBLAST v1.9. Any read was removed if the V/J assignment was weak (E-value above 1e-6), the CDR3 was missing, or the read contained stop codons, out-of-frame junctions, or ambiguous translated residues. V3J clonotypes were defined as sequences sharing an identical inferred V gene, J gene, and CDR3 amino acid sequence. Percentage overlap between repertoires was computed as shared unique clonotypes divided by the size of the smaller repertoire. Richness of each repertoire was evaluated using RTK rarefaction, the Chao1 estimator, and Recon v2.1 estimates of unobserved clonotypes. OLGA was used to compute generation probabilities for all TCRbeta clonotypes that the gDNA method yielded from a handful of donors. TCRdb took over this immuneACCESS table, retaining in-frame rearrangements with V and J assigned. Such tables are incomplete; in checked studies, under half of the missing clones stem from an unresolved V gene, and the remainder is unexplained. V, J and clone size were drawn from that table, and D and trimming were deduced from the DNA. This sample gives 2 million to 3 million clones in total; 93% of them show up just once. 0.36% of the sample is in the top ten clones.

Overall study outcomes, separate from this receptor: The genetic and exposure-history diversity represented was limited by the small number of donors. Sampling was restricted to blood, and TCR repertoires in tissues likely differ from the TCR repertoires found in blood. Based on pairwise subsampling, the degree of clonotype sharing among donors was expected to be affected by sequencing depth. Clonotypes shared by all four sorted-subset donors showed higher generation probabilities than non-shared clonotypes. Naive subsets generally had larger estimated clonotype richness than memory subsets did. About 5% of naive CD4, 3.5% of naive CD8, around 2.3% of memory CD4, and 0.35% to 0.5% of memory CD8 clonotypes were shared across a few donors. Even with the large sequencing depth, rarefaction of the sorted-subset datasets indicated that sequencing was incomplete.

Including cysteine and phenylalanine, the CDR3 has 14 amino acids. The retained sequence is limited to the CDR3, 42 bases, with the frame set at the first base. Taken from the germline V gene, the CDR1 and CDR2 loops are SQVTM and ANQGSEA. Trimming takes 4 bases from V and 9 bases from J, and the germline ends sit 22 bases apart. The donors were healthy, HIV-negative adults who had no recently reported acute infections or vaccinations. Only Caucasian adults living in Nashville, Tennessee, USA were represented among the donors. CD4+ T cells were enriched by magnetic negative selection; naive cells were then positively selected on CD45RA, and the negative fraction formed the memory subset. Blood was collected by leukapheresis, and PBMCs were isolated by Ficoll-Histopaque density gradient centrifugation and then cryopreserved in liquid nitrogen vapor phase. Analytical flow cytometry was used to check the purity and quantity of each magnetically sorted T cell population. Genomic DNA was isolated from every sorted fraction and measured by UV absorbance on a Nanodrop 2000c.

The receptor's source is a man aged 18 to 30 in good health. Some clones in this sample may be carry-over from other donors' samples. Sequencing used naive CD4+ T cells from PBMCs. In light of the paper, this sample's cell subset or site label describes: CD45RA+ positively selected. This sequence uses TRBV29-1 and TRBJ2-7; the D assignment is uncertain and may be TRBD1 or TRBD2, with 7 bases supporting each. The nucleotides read TGCAGCGTTGCTCGGGGCGGCCAGGGGGGGTGGCAGTACTTC. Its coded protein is CSVARGGQGGWQYF.